This passage covers 28 T cell receptor beta chains from one sample sequenced in a study of cytomegalovirus exposure and HLA in healthy donors. In the PCR, 60 Vbeta and 13 Jbeta primers were used. Profiled with immunoSEQ multiplex PCR; TCRdb holds only in-frame clones, not every one. The sample carries around 92,000 clones, around 80% recorded once. The sequenced sample was PBMCs. These receptor sequences come from a man younger than 35 in good health and CMV-seronegative.

This rearrangement joins TRBV5-4 to TRBJ1-2; TRBD1 matches 8 bases. CDR1 and CDR2 (germline): SGHNT, YYREEE (reference sequence). This CDR3 spans 15 amino acids. With V trimmed by 4 bases and J by 8 bases, 13 bases remained unmatched. CDR3 in amino acids: CASSPPGQAFQGYTF. The DNA for the CDR3 is TGTGCCAGCAGCCCGCCGGGACAGGCGTTCCAAGGCTACACCTTC. Variable domain in full (rest from reference TRBV5-4 and TRBJ1-2): ETGVTQSPTHLIKTRGQQVTLRCSSQSGHNTVSWYQQALGQGPQFIFQYYREEENGRGNFPPRFSGLQFPNYSSELNVNALELDDSALYLCASSPPGQAFQGYTFGSGTRLTVV.

The chain has TRBV19 and TRBJ2-3, with TRBD2 matching 11 bases. V lost 2 bases to trimming and J lost 5 bases; unmatched junction nucleotides: 18. The CDR3 has 20 residues. Germline lookup yields CDR1 LNHDA and CDR2 SQIVND (reference sequence). The CDR3 reads CASSISLGRASGGSIDTQYF. The CDR3 DNA follows: TGTGCCAGTAGTATATCGCTGGGGAGGGCTAGCGGGGGGAGTATAGATACGCAGTATTTT.

This clone was recorded a few times. The gene calls are TRBV6-4 and TRBJ1-2; weak D call: TRBD1 (6 bases). Germline values: CDR1 MRHNA, CDR2 SNTAGT. The length of the CDR3 is 13 residues. V lost 3 bases to trimming and J lost 7 bases, with 12 bases between them. The CDR3 nucleotides read TGTGCCAGCAGTGAACAGGGTGAGAGTGGCTACACCTTC. It is translated as CASSEQGESGYTF.

V and J are TRBV6-5 and TRBJ1-1, with D unresolved. Trimming stripped 6 bases from V and 0 bases from J, with 8 bases between. The CDR3 has 13 amino acids. CDR1 is MNHEY, CDR2 SVGAGI, per germline. CDR3 sequence (DNA): TGTGCCAGCAGCCGCGGCTTGAACACTGAAGCTTTCTTT. This codes for CASSRGLNTEAFF.

This clone was counted a single time. V usage is TRBV4-1 and J usage is TRBJ2-7; the match to TRBD1 covers 7 bases. The CDR3 loop spans 15 amino acids. Germline CDR1 and CDR2: MGHRA and YSYEKL. V dropped 4 bases and J dropped 5; count of bases not matched to a gene: 11. The CDR3 DNA sequence: TGCGCCAGCAGCCCGTGGACAGGTGGCATTAACGAGCAGTACTTC. As protein: CASSPWTGGINEQYF.

The CDR3 loop reads CASSPQGGGGETQYF. CDR3 in DNA: TGTGCCAGCTCACCACAAGGCGGGGGGGGAGAGACCCAGTACTTC. The rearrangement joins TRBV18 to TRBJ2-5, with 9 nucleotides matching TRBD2. Germline values: CDR1 KGHSH, CDR2 LQKENI. The CDR3 extends over 15 amino acids. The ends lost 1 base at V and 4 bases at J; junction bases unmatched: 4.

The chain couples TRBV6-5 to TRBJ2-1; 8 bases align to TRBD2. Unmatched junction bases numbered 0, after V lost 2 bases and J lost 6 bases. Per germline, CDR1 MNHEY and CDR2 SVGAGI. This CDR3 has 13 amino acids. The CDR3: CASSYGTSNEQFF. The CDR3 DNA sequence: TGTGCCAGCAGTTACGGGACTAGCAATGAGCAGTTCTTC.

This chain links TRBV27 with TRBJ2-3; weak D call: TRBD1 (6 bases). The germline gives CDR1 MNHEY, CDR2 SMNVEV (reference sequence). The CDR3 has 12 residues. Trimming took 7 bases from V and 4 from J, leaving 9 bases between them. The CDR3 sequence is CASTQGPDTQYF. The CDR3 DNA is TGTGCCAGCACCCAGGGGCCAGATACGCAGTATTTT.

The rearrangement joins TRBV19 to TRBJ1-3; D remains unclear. Germline V gives CDR1 LNHDA, CDR2 SQIVND (reference sequence). This CDR3 has 15 amino acids. Deletions cut 5 bases from V and 2 bases from J, with 13 bases between. CDR3 in DNA: TGTGCCAGTAGTGCGCCAGGTAGTACTGGAAACACCATATATTTT. Protein: CASSAPGSTGNTIYF. Full variable domain (outside the CDR3, taken from reference TRBV19 and TRBJ1-3): DGGITQSPKYLFRKEGQNVTLSCEQNLNHDAMYWYRQDPGQGLRLIYYSQIVNDFQKGDIAEGYSVSREKKESFPLTVTSAQKNPTAFYLCASSAPGSTGNTIYFGEGSWLTVV.

This chain links TRBV18 with TRBJ2-2; D is ambiguous. The CDR3 sequence is 14 residues long. The V end was cut by 6 bases, the J end by 3 bases, with 11 bases between. Germline CDR1 KGHSH, CDR2 LQKENI. The CDR3 protein is CASSPRSDTGELFF. CDR3 nucleotide sequence: TGTGCCAGCTCTCCAAGAAGCGACACCGGGGAGCTGTTTTTT.

The gene calls are TRBV14 and TRBJ1-2; D is uncertain. Looked up from germline, CDR1 is SGHDN and CDR2 is FVKESK. V dropped 3 bases and J dropped 2 bases, with 10 bases sitting between them. This CDR3 contains 14 residues. The CDR3 DNA sequence: TGTGCCAGCAGCCAGCTCGGGTCAAACTATGGCTACACCTTC. As protein: CASSQLGSNYGYTF.

The V call is TRBV4-1, the J call TRBJ2-7, with D possibly being TRBD2 (6 bases). CDR1 MGHRA and CDR2 YSYEKL come from the germline V gene. V lost 1 base and J 0 bases, leaving 16 bases between the germline ends. This CDR3 region has 17 residues. CDR3 in amino acids: CASSQVGLRGDSYEQYF. CDR3 coding DNA: TGCGCCAGCAGCCAAGTAGGTTTGCGGGGTGACTCCTACGAGCAGTACTTC.

This clone rates as medium-sized. This rearrangement joins TRBV5-5 to TRBJ1-2; 9 bases are shared with TRBD1. CDR3 length: 14 amino acids. Losses at the gene ends were 4 bases for V and 8 bases for J; bases not matched to a gene: 9. CDR1 and CDR2 (germline): SGHKS, YYEKEE (reference sequence). The CDR3 region is CASSQGTGYEGYTF. The CDR3 bases are TGTGCCAGCAGCCAGGGGACAGGGTATGAAGGCTACACCTTC. Combining the CDR3 with reference TRBV5-5 and TRBJ1-2 gives the whole variable domain DAGVTQSPTHLIKTRGQQVTLRCSPISGHKSVSWYQQVLGQGPQFIFQYYEKEERGRGNFPDRFSARQFPNYSSELNVNALLLGDSALYLCASSQGTGYEGYTFGSGTRLTVV.

V and J are TRBV10-3 and TRBJ1-2; 10 nucleotides agree with TRBD1. J lost 5 bases, V lost 5 bases, and 2 bases had no gene match. The CDR3 is 13 amino acids. From germline, CDR1 is ENHRY and CDR2 SYGVKD. The CDR3 reads CAISPGQGYGYTF. DNA for the CDR3: TGTGCCATCAGTCCGGGACAGGGGTATGGCTACACCTTC.

This chain joins TRBV29-1 and TRBJ1-2; TRBD1 aligns across 11 bases. CDR1 is SQVTM and CDR2 is ANQGSEA in the germline V gene. Trimming removed 8 bases from V and 4 bases from J; junction bases left unmatched: 15. The CDR3 contains 16 residues. CDR3 nucleotide sequence: TGCAGCTATAGCACTTCCGGACAGGGGGCGAGCTATGGCTACACCTTC. It translates to CSYSTSGQGASYGYTF.

The gene calls are TRBV5-1 and TRBJ2-6; D unresolved. Germline V gene data show CDR1 as SGHRS and CDR2 as YFSETQ. Trimming stripped 0 bases from V and 0 bases from J, with 7 bases between. The CDR3 contains 16 residues. As DNA, the CDR3 is TGCGCCAGCAGCTTGGGTTTCCGCTCTGGGGCCAACGTCCTGACTTTC. Its protein product is CASSLGFRSGANVLTF. Based on the CDR3 plus reference TRBV5-1 and TRBJ2-6, the full variable domain is KAGVTQTPRYLIKTRGQQVTLSCSPISGHRSVSWYQQTPGQGLQFLFEYFSETQRNKGNFPGRFSGRQFSNSRSEMNVSTLELGDSALYLCASSLGFRSGANVLTFGAGSRLTVL.

This clone was picked up one time. The chain employs TRBV7-9 and TRBJ2-5; 13 bases align to TRBD2. V shed 5 bases and J 4 bases; nucleotides not matched to a gene: 7. Per germline, CDR1 SEHNR and CDR2 FQNEAQ (reference sequence). This CDR3 has 16 amino acids. CDR3 sequence (DNA): TGTGCCAGCAGCAAACGGAGGACTAGCGGGGGAGAGACCCAGTACTTC. Its translation is CASSKRRTSGGETQYF.

The chain is built from TRBV7-2 and TRBJ2-4; the D is unclear. Germline V gives CDR1 SGHTA, CDR2 FQGNSA. Trimming removed 0 bases at V and 6 bases at J, with 3 bases between. CDR3 length: 12 residues. CDR3: CASSLARNIQYF. The CDR3 DNA is TGTGCCAGCAGCTTAGCGAGAAACATTCAGTACTTC.

The gene calls are TRBV19 and TRBJ2-3, with 10 nucleotides matching TRBD1. This CDR3 contains 15 residues. In germline, CDR1 is LNHDA, CDR2 SQIVND (reference sequence). With V trimmed by 5 bases and J by 5 bases, 7 bases remained unmatched. CDR3 protein: CASSVTGGVVDTQYF. The CDR3 DNA reads as TGTGCCAGTAGTGTGACAGGGGGCGTGGTAGATACGCAGTATTTT.

CDR3 sequence reads: CAISAVGGTGNTIYF. The CDR3 DNA reads TGTGCCATCAGTGCTGTTGGGGGGACTGGAAACACCATATATTTT. The chain is built from TRBV10-3 and TRBJ1-3; the D gene is possibly TRBD1 (5 bases). The CDR3 consists of 15 residues. Germline V gene sequence: CDR1 ENHRY, CDR2 SYGVKD. The germline V and J ends were trimmed by 4 bases and 2 bases, with 12 bases remaining between them.

This CDR3 reads CSVGPGPNYGYTF. The CDR3 coding sequence is TGCAGCGTTGGGCCAGGGCCCAACTATGGCTACACCTTC. The chain couples TRBV29-1 to TRBJ1-2; a weak D match, TRBD1 (5 bases). Per the germline V gene, CDR1 is SQVTM and CDR2 is ANQGSEA. Trimming took off 4 bases at V and 2 bases at J, with 11 bases between the two ends. The CDR3 runs to 13 residues.

This clone was picked up a small number of times. This chain joins TRBV7-8 and TRBJ2-3, with 7 bases aligning to TRBD1. There are 16 residues in the CDR3. CDR1 is SGHVS and CDR2 is FQNEAQ in the germline V gene. V dropped 5 bases and J dropped 2; count of bases not matched to a gene: 10. The CDR3 protein is CASSLGTAPHTDTQYF. CDR3 DNA: TGTGCCAGCAGCCTAGGGACAGCCCCCCACACAGATACGCAGTATTTT.

The V and J genes are TRBV6-4 and TRBJ2-1, with 7 bases that match TRBD2. V trimming: 4 bases; J trimming: 5 bases; junction bases outside the gene matches: 11. Germline V gene sequence: CDR1 MRHNA, CDR2 SNTAGT. The CDR3 is 16 amino acids. The chain's CDR3 is CASSAGGTPSDNEQFF. In nucleotides, the CDR3 is TGTGCCAGCAGTGCCGGGGGGACCCCGAGCGACAATGAGCAGTTCTTC.

This chain links TRBV2 with TRBJ2-7; TRBD1 matches 7 bases. The CDR3 is 16 amino acids. J lost 5 bases, V lost 3 bases, and 13 bases had no gene match. Looked up from germline, CDR1 is SNHLY and CDR2 is FYNNEI. DNA for the CDR3: TGTGCCAGCAGTGAGTGGGGATCAAACAGGGGAAACGAGCAGTACTTC. This translates into CASSEWGSNRGNEQYF.

This chain joins TRBV11-3 and TRBJ1-6; tentative D call: TRBD1 (5 bases). V was clipped by 5 bases and J by 7 bases, with 12 bases between them. The CDR3 runs to 14 residues. Germline CDR1 SGHNT, CDR2 YENEEA. In nucleotides, the CDR3 is TGTGCCAGCAGCATGGGGGGGATCAATTCACCCCTCCACTTT. Amino acids: CASSMGGINSPLHF.

In its sample, this clone was seen a few times. This chain connects TRBV4-2 to TRBJ1-1; a weak D match, TRBD1 (6 bases). CDR3 length: 14 residues. CDR1 is LGHNA, CDR2 YNFKEQ, per germline. V was pared by 2 bases and J by 1 base, with 8 bases between. The CDR3 spells CASSQMGQNTEAFF. The CDR3 nucleotides read TGTGCCAGCAGCCAAATGGGACAGAACACTGAAGCTTTCTTT.

Details on this clone: Other DNA variants within this sample encode the same CDR3. The chain recombines TRBV6-5 with TRBJ1-5, with D possibly matching TRBD1 (5 bases). This CDR3 is built from 15 residues. Trimming removed 2 bases at V and 7 bases at J, with 15 bases between. CDR1 and CDR2 (germline): MNHEY, SVGAGI. The CDR3, as DNA: TGTGCCAGCAGTTACGATTGGGGGGAGGACCAGCCCCAGCATTTT. Amino acids: CASSYDWGEDQPQHF.

J is TRBJ2-1 and V is TRBV4-2; no definite D call. The ends were cut back, 0 bases at V and 15 bases at J, with 21 bases in the middle. Germline values: CDR1 LGHNA, CDR2 YNFKEQ. This CDR3 has 15 amino acids. CDR3 amino acids: CASSQDYMTNLKPFF. Written as DNA, the CDR3 is TGTGCCAGCAGCCAAGATTATATGACAAACCTAAAGCCGTTCTTC.